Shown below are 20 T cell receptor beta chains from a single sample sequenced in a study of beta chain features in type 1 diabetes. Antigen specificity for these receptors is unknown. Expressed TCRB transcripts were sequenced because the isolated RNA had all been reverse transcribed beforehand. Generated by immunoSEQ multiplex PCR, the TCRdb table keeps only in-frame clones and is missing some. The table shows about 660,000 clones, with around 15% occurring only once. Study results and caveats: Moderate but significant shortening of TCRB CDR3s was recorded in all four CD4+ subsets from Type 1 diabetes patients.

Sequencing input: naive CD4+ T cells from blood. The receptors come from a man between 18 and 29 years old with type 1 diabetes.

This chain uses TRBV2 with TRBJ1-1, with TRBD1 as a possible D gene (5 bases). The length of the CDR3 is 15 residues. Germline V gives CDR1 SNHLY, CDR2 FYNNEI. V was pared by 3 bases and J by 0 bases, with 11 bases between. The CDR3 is CASSDLGQLNTEAFF. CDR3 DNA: TGTGCCAGCAGTGACCTAGGACAATTGAACACTGAAGCTTTCTTT. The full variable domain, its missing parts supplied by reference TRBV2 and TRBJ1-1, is EPEVTQTPSHQVTQMGQEVILRCVPISNHLYFYWYRQILGQKVEFLVSFYNNEISEKSEIFDDQFSVERPDGSNFTLKIRSTKLEDSAMYFCASSDLGQLNTEAFFGQGTRLTVV.

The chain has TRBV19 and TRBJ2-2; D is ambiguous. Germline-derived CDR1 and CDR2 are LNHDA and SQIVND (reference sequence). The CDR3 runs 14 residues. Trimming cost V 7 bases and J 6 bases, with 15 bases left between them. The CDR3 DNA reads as TGTGCCAGTACTAGTTCCGGAGAAGCCGGGGAGCTGTTTTTT. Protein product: CASTSSGEAGELFF.

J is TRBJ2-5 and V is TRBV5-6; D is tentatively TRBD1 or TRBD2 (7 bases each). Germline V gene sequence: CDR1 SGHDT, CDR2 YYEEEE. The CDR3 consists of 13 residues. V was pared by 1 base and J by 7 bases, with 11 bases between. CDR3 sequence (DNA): TGTGCCAGCAGCTTGCAGGGGGAGGGGACCCAGTACTTC. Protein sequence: CASSLQGEGTQYF.

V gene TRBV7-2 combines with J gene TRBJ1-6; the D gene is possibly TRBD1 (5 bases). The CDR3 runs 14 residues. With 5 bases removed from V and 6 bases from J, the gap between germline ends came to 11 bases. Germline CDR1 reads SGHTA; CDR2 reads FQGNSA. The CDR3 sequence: CASSTGQGNSPLHF. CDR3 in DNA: TGTGCCAGCAGCACCGGCCAGGGTAATTCACCCCTCCACTTT.

CDR3 nucleotides: TGTGCCAGCAGTTTAGGGGCGACACGGGAGCCCTATGGCTACACCTTC. Protein: CASSLGATREPYGYTF. V gene TRBV28 combines with J gene TRBJ1-2, with D perhaps matching TRBD1 (5 bases). The germline gives CDR1 MDHEN, CDR2 SYDVKM. Trimming took 2 bases from V and 4 from J, leaving 17 bases between them. The CDR3 sequence is 16 residues long.

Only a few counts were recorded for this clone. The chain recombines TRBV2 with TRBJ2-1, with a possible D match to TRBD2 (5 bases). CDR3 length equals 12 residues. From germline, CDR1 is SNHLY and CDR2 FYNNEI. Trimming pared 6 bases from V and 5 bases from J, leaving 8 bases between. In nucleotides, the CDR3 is TGTGCCAGCAGAGGACTTAACAATGAGCAGTTCTTC. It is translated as CASRGLNNEQFF.

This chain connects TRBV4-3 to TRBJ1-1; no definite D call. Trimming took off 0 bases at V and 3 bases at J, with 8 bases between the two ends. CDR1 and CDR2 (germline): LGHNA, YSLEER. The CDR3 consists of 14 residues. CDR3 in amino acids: CASSQEAGYTEAFF. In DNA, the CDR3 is TGCGCCAGCAGCCAAGAGGCAGGTTACACTGAAGCTTTCTTT.

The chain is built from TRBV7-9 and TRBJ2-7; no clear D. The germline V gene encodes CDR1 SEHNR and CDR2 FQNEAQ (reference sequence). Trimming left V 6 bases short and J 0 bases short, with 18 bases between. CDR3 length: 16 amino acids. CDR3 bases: TGTGCCAGCAGGTGCCGTAGGCGGCCGAGCTCCTACGAGCAGTACTTC. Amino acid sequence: CASRCRRRPSSYEQYF. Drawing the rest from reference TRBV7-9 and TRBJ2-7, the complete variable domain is DTGVSQNPRHKITKRGQNVTFRCDPISEHNRLYWYRQTLGQGPEFLTYFQNEAQLEKSRLLSDRFSAERPKGSFSTLEIQRTEQGDSAMYLCASRCRRRPSSYEQYFGPGTRLTVT.

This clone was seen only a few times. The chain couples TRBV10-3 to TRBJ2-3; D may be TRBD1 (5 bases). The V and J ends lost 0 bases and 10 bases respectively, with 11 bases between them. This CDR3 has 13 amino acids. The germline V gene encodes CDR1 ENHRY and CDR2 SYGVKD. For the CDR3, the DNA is TGTGCCATCAGTGAGTCGGGGCCAAACTCGCAGTATTTT. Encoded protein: CAISESGPNSQYF.

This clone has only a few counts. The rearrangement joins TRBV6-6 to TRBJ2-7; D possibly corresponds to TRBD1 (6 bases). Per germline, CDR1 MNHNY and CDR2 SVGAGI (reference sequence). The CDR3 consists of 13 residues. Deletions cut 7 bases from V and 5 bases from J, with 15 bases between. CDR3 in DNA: TGTGCCAGCACCTACTCAGGGGCCCACGAGCAGTACTTC. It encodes CASTYSGAHEQYF.

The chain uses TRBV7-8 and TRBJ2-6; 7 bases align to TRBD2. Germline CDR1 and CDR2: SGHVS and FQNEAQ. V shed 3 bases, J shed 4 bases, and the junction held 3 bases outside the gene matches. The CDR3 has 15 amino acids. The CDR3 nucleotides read TGTGCCAGCAGCTTGACTAGCTACGGGGCCAACGTCCTGACTTTC. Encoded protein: CASSLTSYGANVLTF.

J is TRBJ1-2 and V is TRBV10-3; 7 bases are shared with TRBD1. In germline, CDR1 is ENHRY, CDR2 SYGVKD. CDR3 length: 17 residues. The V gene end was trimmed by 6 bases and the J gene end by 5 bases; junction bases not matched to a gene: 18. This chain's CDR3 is CAISPNTGTVVTYGYTF. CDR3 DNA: TGTGCCATCAGCCCCAACACTGGGACAGTGGTTACGTATGGCTACACCTTC.

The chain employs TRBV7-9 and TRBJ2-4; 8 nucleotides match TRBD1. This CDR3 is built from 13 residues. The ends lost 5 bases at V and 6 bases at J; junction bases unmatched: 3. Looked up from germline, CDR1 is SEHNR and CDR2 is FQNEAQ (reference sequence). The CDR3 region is CASSVQGANIQYF. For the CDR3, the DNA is TGTGCCAGCAGCGTCCAGGGGGCAAACATTCAGTACTTC.

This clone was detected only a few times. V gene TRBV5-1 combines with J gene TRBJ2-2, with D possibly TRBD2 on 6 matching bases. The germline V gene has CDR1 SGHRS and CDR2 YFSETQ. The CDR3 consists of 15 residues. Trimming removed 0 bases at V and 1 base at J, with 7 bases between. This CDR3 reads CASSLVGLNTGELFF. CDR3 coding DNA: TGCGCCAGCAGCTTGGTGGGACTGAACACCGGGGAGCTGTTTTTT.

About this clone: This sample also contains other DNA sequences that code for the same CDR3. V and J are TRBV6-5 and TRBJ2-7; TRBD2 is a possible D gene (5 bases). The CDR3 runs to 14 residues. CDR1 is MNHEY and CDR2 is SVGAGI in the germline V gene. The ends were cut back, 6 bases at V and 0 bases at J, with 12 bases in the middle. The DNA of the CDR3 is TGTGCCAGCAGCGACCGGGGTGGCTCCTACGAGCAGTACTTC. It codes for CASSDRGGSYEQYF.

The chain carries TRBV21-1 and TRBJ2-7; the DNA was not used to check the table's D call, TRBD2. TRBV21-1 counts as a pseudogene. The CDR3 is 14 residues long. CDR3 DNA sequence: TGTGCCAGCAGCAAAGCCGGGGTGGGCTACGAGCAGTACTTC. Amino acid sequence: CASSKAGVGYEQYF.

The CDR3 sequence: CAWSVVLAGEQYF. CDR3 DNA: TGTGCCTGGAGTGTCGTACTAGCTGGGGAGCAGTACTTC. J is TRBJ2-7 and V is TRBV30; TRBD2 is a possible D gene (6 bases). The germline V gene encodes CDR1 GTSNPN and CDR2 SVGIG (reference sequence). The length of the CDR3 is 13 residues. V was clipped by 0 bases and J by 7 bases, with 13 bases between them.

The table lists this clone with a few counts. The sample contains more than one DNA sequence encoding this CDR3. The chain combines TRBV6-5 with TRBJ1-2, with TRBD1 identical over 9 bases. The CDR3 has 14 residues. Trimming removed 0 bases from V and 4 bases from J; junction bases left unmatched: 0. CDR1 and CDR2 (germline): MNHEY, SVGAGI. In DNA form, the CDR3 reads TGTGCCAGCAGTTACTCGACAGGGGGCTATGGCTACACCTTC. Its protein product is CASSYSTGGYGYTF.

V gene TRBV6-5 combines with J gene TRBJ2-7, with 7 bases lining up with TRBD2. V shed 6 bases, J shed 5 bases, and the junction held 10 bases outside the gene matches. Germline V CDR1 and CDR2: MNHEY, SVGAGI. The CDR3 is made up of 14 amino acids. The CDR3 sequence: CASSSGTIVNEQYF. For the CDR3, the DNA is TGTGCCAGCAGCTCCGGGACTATAGTAAACGAGCAGTACTTC.

CDR3: CAWNLLGNEQFF. DNA for the CDR3: TGTGCCTGGAATTTACTGGGCAATGAGCAGTTCTTC. The genes are TRBV30 and TRBJ2-1; D not certain. The germline CDR1 and CDR2 sequences are GTSNPN and SVGIG (reference sequence). Trimming cost V 4 bases and J 6 bases, with 10 bases left between them. The CDR3 is 12 amino acids. Full variable domain (missing parts from reference TRBV30 and TRBJ2-1): SQTIHQWPATLVQPVGSPLSLECTVEGTSNPNLYWYRQAAGRGLQLLFYSVGIGQISSEVPQNLSASRPQDRQFILSSKKLLLSDSGFYLCAWNLLGNEQFFGPGTRLTVL.